A selection of T cell receptor beta chains follows, all from one sample in a study of T cell responses to AZD1222 COVID-19 vaccine. Repertoires were generated with immunoSEQ multiplex PCR, while TCRdb's copy carries only in-frame clones and drops some. The data contain about 110,000 clones, about 85% of them seen just once; the ten biggest clones take up about 6%. This material consisted of peripheral blood, taken on day 0 of AZD1222 vaccination. The origin of the receptors is an adult in good health. CDR3s include the opening cysteine and the closing phenylalanine or tryptophan. A D gene is named only where the DNA matches it firmly. A clone size is listed for some rows: how often the clone was seen (once, few, many), or a class if it is expanded.

V gene	J gene	clone size	D gene	CDR3 DNA	CDR3 protein
TRBV11-3	TRBJ2-5	.	TRBD1	TGTGCCAGCAGTAAACCACGGGACAGGCAGACCCAGTACTTC	CASSKPRDRQTQYF
TRBV7-2	TRBJ1-5	once	.	TGTGCCAGCAGCTTAGTAGGACCTAATAGCAATCAGCCCCAGCATTTT	CASSLVGPNSNQPQHF
TRBV11-2	TRBJ1-2	.	TRBD1	TGTGCCAGCAGCAGAGACAGGGTGGAAGCGGGTGGCTACACCTTC	CASSRDRVEAGGYTF
TRBV6-5	TRBJ2-2	.	.	TGTGCCAGCAGCTACTCCTGGCGCACCGGGGAGCTGTTTTTT	CASSYSWRTGELFF
TRBV5-1	TRBJ2-7	.	.	TGCGCCAGCAGCTTGGAGACGGGGGCCCAATACGAGCAGTACTTC	CASSLETGAQYEQYF
TRBV25-1	TRBJ2-1	.	.	TGTGCCAGCAGTCTCGGCCCCCGAAGCTCCTACAATGAGCAGTTCTTC	CASSLGPRSSYNEQFF
TRBV18	TRBJ1-4	once	.	TGTGCCAGCTCACCATCGGCCAGGGAAGGTGAGGTTGAAAAACTGTTTTTT	CASSPSAREGEVEKLFF
TRBV28	TRBJ2-1	few	.	TGTGCCAGCAGTCCGATCCGGGACCCAAAGGATGAGCAGTTCTTC	CASSPIRDPKDEQFF
TRBV28	TRBJ1-2	.	.	TGTGCCAGCAGGAAGGGGGGAAACTATGGCTACACCTTC	CASRKGGNYGYTF
TRBV3-1/TRBV3-2	TRBJ1-1	.	TRBD1	TGTGCCAGCAGCAATTGGGACAGGGTGAACACTGAAGCTTTCTTT	CASSNWDRVNTEAFF
TRBV7-9	TRBJ2-1	.	TRBD1	TGTGCCAGCCAGGGGACAGGGGGTGCGGGTGAGCAGTTCTTC	CASQGTGGAGEQFF
TRBV3-1/TRBV3-2	TRBJ1-6	.	.	TGTGCCAGCAGCCACCCCGAGGGGTTGGGCCTCCACTTT	CASSHPEGLGLHF
TRBV5-8	TRBJ2-1	.	TRBD1	TGTGCCACCCAGGACAGGGGGCGTTACAATGAGCAGTTCTTC	CATQDRGRYNEQFF
TRBV24-1	TRBJ1-4	.	.	TGTGCCACCGCACAGGGCCGTAATGAAAAACTGTTTTTT	CATAQGRNEKLFF
TRBV10-3	TRBJ1-2	.	.	TGTGCCATAGAGGGGGGCTATGGCTACACCTTC	CAIEGGYGYTF
TRBV28	TRBJ2-3	once	.	TGTGCCAGCAGCCCCGGTCGCAGGGGCTTTGCAGATACGCAGTATTTT	CASSPGRRGFADTQYF
TRBV5-1	TRBJ1-5	once	.	TGCGCCAGCAGTTCGGACGGCGGTAGCAATCAGCCCCAGCATTTT	CASSSDGGSNQPQHF
TRBV27	TRBJ1-6	.	.	TGTGCCAGCAGTTTATCTGGCAGGGATGTTCGTTGGAATTCACCCCTCCACTTT	CASSLSGRDVRWNSPLHF
TRBV5-1	TRBJ1-5	.	TRBD1	TGCGCCAGCAGCTATACGGGACAGAGCAATCAGCCCCAGCATTTT	CASSYTGQSNQPQHF
TRBV6-5	TRBJ1-1	.	.	TGTGCCAGCAGTTACCGCCGGAACACTGAAGCTTTCTTT	CASSYRRNTEAFF
TRBV21-1	TRBJ2-2	few	.	TGTGCCAGCGGACAGGGGAACACCGGGGAGCTGTTTTTT	CASGQGNTGELFF
TRBV7-9	TRBJ1-4	few	.	TGTGCCAGCAGCCCCGCGTCGCGGGCTGGGAGTGAAAAACTGTTTTTT	CASSPASRAGSEKLFF
TRBV7-3	TRBJ2-1	.	.	TGTGCCAGCAGCTTAACGAGGAAGGGCGAGCAGTTCTTC	CASSLTRKGEQFF
TRBV6-4	TRBJ2-2	.	.	TGTGCCAGTAGCGCCTCGAACACCGGGGAGCTGTTTTTT	CASSASNTGELFF
TRBV5-1	TRBJ2-1	.	TRBD1	TGCGCCAGCAGCTTAATAACCGGGACAGATAATGAGCAGTTCTTC	CASSLITGTDNEQFF
TRBV28	TRBJ2-7	.	.	TGTGCCAGCAGTTTACGGCAGGGGCGTTCTCGACGGGCCTTC	CASSLRQGRSRRAF
TRBV11-1	TRBJ2-2	.	TRBD1	TGTGCCAGCAGGCAAAGCGACAGGGTCACCGGGGAGCTGTTTTTT	CASRQSDRVTGELFF
TRBV4-1	TRBJ2-2	.	.	TGCGCCAGCAGCACCCCAACCGGGGAGCTGTTTTTT	CASSTPTGELFF
TRBV7-9	TRBJ2-3	.	TRBD2	TGTGCCAGCAGCAAACTAGCGGGGGGAGGTGATACGCAGTATTTT	CASSKLAGGGDTQYF
TRBV5-1	TRBJ1-2	.	TRBD1	TGCGCCAGCAGTAAAACACGGGGACAGGGAGTCTATGGCTACACCTTC	CASSKTRGQGVYGYTF
TRBV28	TRBJ1-2	.	.	TGTGCCAGCAGTTCGGACATACCGGGCTACACCTTC	CASSSDIPGYTF
TRBV19	TRBJ1-4	.	TRBD1	TGTGCCAGTAGTACAGGGGGTCAGAGGGTGTTTTTT	CASSTGGQRVFF